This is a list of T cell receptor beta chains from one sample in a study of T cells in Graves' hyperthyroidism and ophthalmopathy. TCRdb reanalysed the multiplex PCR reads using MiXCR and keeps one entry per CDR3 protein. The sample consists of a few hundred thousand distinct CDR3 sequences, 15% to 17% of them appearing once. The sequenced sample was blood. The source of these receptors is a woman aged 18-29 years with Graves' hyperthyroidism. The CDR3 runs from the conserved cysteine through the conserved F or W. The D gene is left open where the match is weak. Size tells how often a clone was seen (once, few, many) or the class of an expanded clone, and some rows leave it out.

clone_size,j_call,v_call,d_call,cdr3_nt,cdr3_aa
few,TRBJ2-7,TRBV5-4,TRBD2,TGTGCCAGCAGCTTAGGTGGGGCCAGGGAGGGAGAGCAGTACTTC,CASSLGGAREGEQYF
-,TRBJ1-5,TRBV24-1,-,TGTGCCACTAGCCGGGGTTCGGGGGAGCCCCAGCATTTT,CATSRGSGEPQHF
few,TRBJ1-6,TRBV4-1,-,TGCGCCAGCAGCCAGATTACGGGACGGTCGGGGAATTCACCCCTCCACTTT,CASSQITGRSGNSPLHF
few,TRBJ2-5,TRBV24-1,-,TGTGCCACCAGTGATTGGTGGGATTCAGAGACCCAGTACTTC,CATSDWWDSETQYF
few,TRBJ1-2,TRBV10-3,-,TGTGCCATCAGTGAGTACAGTTCTAGCTATGGCTACACCTTC,CAISEYSSSYGYTF
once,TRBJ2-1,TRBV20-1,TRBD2,TGCAGTGCTGAGCCCGGGACAGGGAGGACTAGCGGGGGGGCGGGTGAGCAGTTCTTC,CSAEPGTGRTSGGAGEQFF
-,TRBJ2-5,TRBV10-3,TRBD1,TGTGCCATCAGAGACGGACAGGGGCGACAAGAGACCCAGTACTTC,CAIRDGQGRQETQYF
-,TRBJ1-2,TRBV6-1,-,TGTGCCAGCAGTGAAGATAGAGGGGATGGCTATGGCTACACCTTC,CASSEDRGDGYGYTF
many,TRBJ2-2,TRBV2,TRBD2,TGTGCCAGCAGGGAACATAGGACTAGCCTCGAGGAGCTGTTTTTT,CASREHRTSLEELFF
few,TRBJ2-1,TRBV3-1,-,TGTGCCAGCAGCCCCCGACTATTCTCCTACAATGAGCAGTTCTTC,CASSPRLFSYNEQFF
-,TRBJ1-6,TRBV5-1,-,TGCGCCAGCAGCTTAAGTCTTGACGGAAATTCACCCCTCCACTTT,CASSLSLDGNSPLHF
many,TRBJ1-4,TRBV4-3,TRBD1,TGCGCCAGCAGCCAAGTCTTGCCAGGGGGCTCGATTTTGACTAATGAAAAACTGTTTTTT,CASSQVLPGGSILTNEKLFF
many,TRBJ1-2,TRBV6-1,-,TGTGCCAGCAGTGAAGAACCTAACTATGGCTACACCTTC,CASSEEPNYGYTF
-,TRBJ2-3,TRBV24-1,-,TGTGCCACCAGTGATATTAGCACAGATACGCAGTATTTT,CATSDISTDTQYF
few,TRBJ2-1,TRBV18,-,TGTGCCAGCTCACAAGTGATTACAAGAAACAATGAGCAGTTCTTC,CASSQVITRNNEQFF
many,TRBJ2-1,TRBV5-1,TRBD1,TGCGCCAGCTCGGACAGGTCTTACAATGAGCAGTTCTTC,CASSDRSYNEQFF
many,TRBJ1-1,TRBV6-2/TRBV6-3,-,TGTGCCAGCAGTTACTCGTTTCAACAGTGGGGCGTGAACACTGAAGCTTTCTTT,CASSYSFQQWGVNTEAFF
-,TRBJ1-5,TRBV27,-,TGTGCCAGCAGCAAGACCCGGGACCAGACGCGGCCCCAGCATTTT,CASSKTRDQTRPQHF
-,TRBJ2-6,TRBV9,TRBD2,TGTGCCAGCAGCGTAGTAGCGGGAGAGGACGTCCTGACTTTC,CASSVVAGEDVLTF
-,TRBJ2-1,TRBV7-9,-,TGTGCCAGCAGCCCGAAAAGGGGGGGCCTAGAGTACAATGAGCAGTTCTTC,CASSPKRGGLEYNEQFF
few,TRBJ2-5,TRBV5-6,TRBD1,TGTGCCAGCAGCTTGTCACAGGGGCAAGAGACCCAGTACTTC,CASSLSQGQETQYF
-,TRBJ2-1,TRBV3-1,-,TGTGCCAGCAGTCCTACCCCAACCCTCAAAAGTGAGCAGTTCTTC,CASSPTPTLKSEQFF
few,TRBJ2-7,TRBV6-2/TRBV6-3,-,TGTGCCAGCAGTTACTTTGGACCATCCTACGAGCAGTACTTC,CASSYFGPSYEQYF
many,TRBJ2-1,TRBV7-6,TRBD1,TGTGCCAGCAGCTTAGATTCCGGACAGGGCGAGCAGTTCTTC,CASSLDSGQGEQFF
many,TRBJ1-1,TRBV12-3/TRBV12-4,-,TGTGCCAGCAGTTTTTCGGGCACTGAAGCTTTCTTT,CASSFSGTEAFF
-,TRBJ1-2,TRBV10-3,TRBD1,TGTGCCATCAGTGTGGGGACAGGGGGCTATGGCTGCACCTTC,CAISVGTGGYGCTF
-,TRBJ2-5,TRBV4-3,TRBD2,TGCGCCAGCAGCCCACTAGCGGGGGACGCGACCCAGTACTTC,CASSPLAGDATQYF
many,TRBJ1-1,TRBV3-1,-,TGTGCCAGCAGCCAAGATCGAGGAGGTATGAACACTGAAGCTTTCTTT,CASSQDRGGMNTEAFF
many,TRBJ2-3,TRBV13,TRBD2,TGTGCCAGCAGCTCCCGGGTTGGCGGGGGGGCCCCCGCTACGCAGTATTTT,CASSSRVGGGAPATQYF
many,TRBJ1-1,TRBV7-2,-,TGTGCCAGCAGCGTCGGACACACGGGCACTGAAGCTTTCTTT,CASSVGHTGTEAFF
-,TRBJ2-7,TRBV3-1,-,TGTGCCAGCAGCCAAGATCGTGGGGAGCAGTACTTC,CASSQDRGEQYF
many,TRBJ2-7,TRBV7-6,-,TGTGCCAGCAGCTTAGGCGGAGCTCGACATGATGAGCAGTACTTC,CASSLGGARHDEQYF
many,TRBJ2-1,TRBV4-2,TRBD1,TGTGCCAGCAGCCAAGATATAACAGGGGGATACAATGAGCAGTTCTTC,CASSQDITGGYNEQFF
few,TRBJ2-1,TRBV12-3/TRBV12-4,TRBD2,TGTGCCAGCAGCCGCGGGACTAGCGGGAGCTCCTACAATGAGCAGTTCTTC,CASSRGTSGSSYNEQFF
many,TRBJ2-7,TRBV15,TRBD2,TGTGCCACCAGCAGAGATAGGAGGCTAGCGGGACCCTACGAGCAGTACTTC,CATSRDRRLAGPYEQYF
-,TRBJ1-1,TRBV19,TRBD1,TGTGCCACTCTAACAGGGGGCCGGAACACTGAAGCTTTCTTT,CATLTGGRNTEAFF
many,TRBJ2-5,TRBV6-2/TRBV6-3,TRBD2,TGTGCCAGCAGTCCCACCAAGCGGGGGGGCCGAGAGACCCAGTACTTC,CASSPTKRGGRETQYF
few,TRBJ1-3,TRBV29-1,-,TGCAGCGTCTCCGGACAGTTCGGAAACACCATATATTTT,CSVSGQFGNTIYF
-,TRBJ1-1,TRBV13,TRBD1,TGTGTCAGCAGCCCCGAGACAGGGACTTACACTGAAGCTTTCTTT,CVSSPETGTYTEAFF
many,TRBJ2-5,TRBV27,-,TGTGCCAGCACTCCCACGGGACGAAAAGAGACCCAGTACTTC,CASTPTGRKETQYF
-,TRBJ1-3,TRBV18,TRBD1,TGTGCCAGCTCACCCTTAGGACAGGCGAGCTCTGGAAACACCATATATTTT,CASSPLGQASSGNTIYF
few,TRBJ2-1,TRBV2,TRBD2,TGTGCCAGCAGTCCAACTAGCGGGGGGGTCGATGAGCAGTTCTTC,CASSPTSGGVDEQFF
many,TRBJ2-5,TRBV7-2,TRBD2,TGTGCCAGCAGCTTAAGGGGGACTAGCGGGGTAGAGACCCAGTACTTC,CASSLRGTSGVETQYF
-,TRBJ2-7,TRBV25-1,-,TGTGCCAGCAGTGAATTTACAGCCACCTACGAGCAGTACTTC,CASSEFTATYEQYF
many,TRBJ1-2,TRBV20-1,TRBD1,TGCAGTGCTAGCCCGAATGCAGGGGGCTATGGCTACACCTTC,CSASPNAGGYGYTF
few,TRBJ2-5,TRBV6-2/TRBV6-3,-,TGTGCCAGCAGTTCCACCTGGGAGGACCAAGAGACCCAGTACTTC,CASSSTWEDQETQYF
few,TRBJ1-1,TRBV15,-,TGTGCCACCAGCCCTCGAGGTGTGGTCCGCGACACTGAAGCTTTCTTT,CATSPRGVVRDTEAFF
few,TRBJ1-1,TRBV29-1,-,TGCAGCGTCGACGACAGGCCGAACACTGAAGCTTTCTTT,CSVDDRPNTEAFF
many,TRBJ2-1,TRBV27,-,TGTGCCAGCAGTTTAGTAGCAGATTCCTACAATGAGCAGTTCTTC,CASSLVADSYNEQFF